Listed below are T cell receptor beta chains from one sample, sequenced in a study of shared clonotypes between healthy human individuals. This table comes from immunoSEQ multiplex PCR, and its TCRdb copy is limited to in-frame clones, with some not included. The sample has millions of clones; about 95% are singletons. Sequencing was carried out using naive CD8+ T cells sorted from blood. The receptors were gathered from a man aged 18-30 years in good health. Each CDR3 is given with its conserved first and last residue. The order of the fields is V gene, J gene, clone size, D gene, CDR3 DNA, CDR3 protein. A D gene is named only where the DNA matches it firmly. Some rows mark clone size as missing; the rest say once, few, many or name a class of expanded clone.

TRBV6-1	TRBJ1-5	-	-	TGTGCCAGCAGTGAACCGGGACCCAATCAGCCCCAGCATTTT	CASSEPGPNQPQHF
TRBV9	TRBJ2-1	-	-	TGTGCCAGCAGCCCCAGGAGAGAGACTGGATACAATGAGCAGTTCTTC	CASSPRRETGYNEQFF
TRBV12-5	TRBJ2-7	-	TRBD1	TGTGCTAGTGGTATCAGGACAGGGTTGAAAGAGCAGTACTTC	CASGIRTGLKEQYF
TRBV5-1	TRBJ1-2	-	-	TGCGCCAGCAGCTTGCCGGGAGACGGATACACCTTC	CASSLPGDGYTF
TRBV19	TRBJ2-7	once	-	TGTGCCAGTAGTATCGGGCCAGCATCATCCCCCTACGAGCAGTACTTC	CASSIGPASSPYEQYF
TRBV7-9	TRBJ2-7	once	-	TGTGCCAGCACCAATGGGGCCAGGGAAGGGCAGTACTTC	CASTNGAREGQYF
TRBV7-2	TRBJ2-3	-	-	TGTGCCAGCAGCTTGTGGCAGGGCCCCGATACGCAGTATTTT	CASSLWQGPDTQYF
TRBV5-6	TRBJ2-7	-	-	TGTGCCAGCAGCTTTGGTCTCGGGCAGGGGCACGAGCAGTACTTC	CASSFGLGQGHEQYF
TRBV9	TRBJ1-1	-	-	TGTGCCAGCAGCGCGGACAGTTTGAACACTGAAGCTTTCTTT	CASSADSLNTEAFF
TRBV30	TRBJ1-1	once	-	TGTGCCTGGAGTGCGACAGGAGGTAATGAAGCTTTCTTT	CAWSATGGNEAFF
TRBV4-1	TRBJ1-6	-	-	TGCGCCAGCAGCCAAGCACCGCAAGCCCTCCACTTT	CASSQAPQALHF
TRBV10-3	TRBJ1-2	-	-	TGTGCCATCAGTGAGTCGATCGCGTCAGGGGCTGGCTACACCTTC	CAISESIASGAGYTF
TRBV4-3	TRBJ2-1	-	TRBD1	TGCGCCAGCAGCCTGGGACAGGGGAAGGACAATGAGCAGTTCTTC	CASSLGQGKDNEQFF